A selection of T cell receptor beta chains follows, all from one sample in a study of T cells expressing NK-cell markers. TCRdb re-called the 5' RACE reads and shows each CDR3 protein once, DNA omitted. In all, the sample yields 450,000 to 600,000 distinct CDR3 sequences. Input material: blood T cells: a sorted CD56 or NKG2C T cell subset, CD4+ or CD8+ T cells, or bulk PBMC T cells (not recorded which). Receptors were obtained from a man between 18 and 35 years old in good health. Both conserved end residues are part of each CDR3.

J gene | V gene | CDR3 protein
TRBJ1-6 | TRBV4-1 | CASSQRQYNSPLHF
TRBJ2-7 | TRBV5-1 | CASSLLPGTATIAFPFVEQYF
TRBJ2-4 | TRBV6-6 | CASRAIQNIQYF
TRBJ2-7 | TRBV11-2 | CASSAREINEQYF
TRBJ2-2 | TRBV6-5 | CASSSAGLAGGTGELFF
TRBJ1-1 | TRBV5-1 | CASSVNRAENTEAFF
TRBJ2-1 | TRBV6-4 | CASSDGPPGYSEQFF
TRBJ2-1 | TRBV15 | CATSSGTRGFF
TRBJ2-1 | TRBV7-2 | CASSEQGGWDSKFF
TRBJ2-7 | TRBV20-1 | CSARGGGPLVYEQYF
TRBJ1-1 | TRBV20-1 | CSAKAQVNTEAFF
TRBJ2-1 | TRBV20-1 | CSAALGAGRIDEQFF
TRBJ1-1 | TRBV9 | CASSVPPDRKNTEAFF
TRBJ2-1 | TRBV3-1 | CASSQEGEPNNEQFF
TRBJ1-1 | TRBV25-1 | CASSEWGNRNTEAFF
TRBJ2-3 | TRBV7-9 | CASSPWTSGTADTQYF
TRBJ2-3 | TRBV10-3 | CAASYLAGAGDTQYF
TRBJ2-1 | TRBV12-3/TRBV12-4 | CASSTGFEQFF
TRBJ2-5 | TRBV20-1 | CSARDLTQGTQYF
TRBJ2-1 | TRBV6-5 | CASSYSDGYNEQFF
TRBJ2-3 | TRBV5-1 | CASSLERRDTDTQYF
TRBJ1-2 | TRBV29-1 | CSVAITGVNGYTF
TRBJ1-3 | TRBV7-9 | CASSLVGSGGNTIYF
TRBJ2-7 | TRBV6-1 | CASSPTDGYSYEQYF
TRBJ2-1 | TRBV28 | CASSLANPGQGWEFF
TRBJ2-1 | TRBV7-3 | CASSLAGTKEQFF
TRBJ1-4 | TRBV24-1 | CATSSGQLDEKLFF
TRBJ2-2 | TRBV11-2 | CASSLVGGRNGELFF
TRBJ1-1 | TRBV6-4 | CASSPGQGWTEAFF
TRBJ2-1 | TRBV24-1 | CATSDQNSGRYNEQFF
TRBJ2-2 | TRBV12-3/TRBV12-4 | CASSLILAGVAGELFF
TRBJ2-1 | TRBV6-5 | CASSYASGSAQFF
TRBJ2-1 | TRBV19 | CASSIIRVDNEQFF
TRBJ1-5 | TRBV28 | CASRGTGGRQPQHF
TRBJ2-1 | TRBV6-2/TRBV6-3 | CASRYRGQGQFF
TRBJ2-1 | TRBV20-1 | CSARPGIGTSGRLPSYNEQFF
TRBJ2-3 | TRBV24-1 | CATSDPVGAAGEWTDTQYF
TRBJ1-3 | TRBV5-1 | CASSLTLSTLNTIYF
TRBJ1-1 | TRBV5-1 | CASSLGLRTDTEAFF
TRBJ2-2 | TRBV6-1 | CASSDNWGTGELFF
TRBJ1-5 | TRBV20-1 | CSARDEWGHANQPQHF
TRBJ1-5 | TRBV20-1 | CSARDSRGSQPQHF
TRBJ2-7 | TRBV6-1 | CASSRTLAGPLHEQYF
TRBJ1-2 | TRBV12-3/TRBV12-4 | CASSLARTGRGYTF
TRBJ2-1 | TRBV18 | CASSPRGQGNEQFF
TRBJ2-3 | TRBV5-1 | CASSSGTVSTDTQYF
TRBJ1-6 | TRBV7-2 | CASSFFTGTVNSPLHF
TRBJ2-7 | TRBV5-5 | CASRAAGLEVSVEQYF
TRBJ2-4 | TRBV4-2 | CASSQVGLQNIQYF
TRBJ2-3 | TRBV2 | CASSGWGTDTQYF
TRBJ2-4 | TRBV5-8 | CASSLVPGPQPGDIQYF
TRBJ2-5 | TRBV10-3 | CAIGQGSETQYF
TRBJ2-3 | TRBV20-1 | CSARAESRLSDTQYF